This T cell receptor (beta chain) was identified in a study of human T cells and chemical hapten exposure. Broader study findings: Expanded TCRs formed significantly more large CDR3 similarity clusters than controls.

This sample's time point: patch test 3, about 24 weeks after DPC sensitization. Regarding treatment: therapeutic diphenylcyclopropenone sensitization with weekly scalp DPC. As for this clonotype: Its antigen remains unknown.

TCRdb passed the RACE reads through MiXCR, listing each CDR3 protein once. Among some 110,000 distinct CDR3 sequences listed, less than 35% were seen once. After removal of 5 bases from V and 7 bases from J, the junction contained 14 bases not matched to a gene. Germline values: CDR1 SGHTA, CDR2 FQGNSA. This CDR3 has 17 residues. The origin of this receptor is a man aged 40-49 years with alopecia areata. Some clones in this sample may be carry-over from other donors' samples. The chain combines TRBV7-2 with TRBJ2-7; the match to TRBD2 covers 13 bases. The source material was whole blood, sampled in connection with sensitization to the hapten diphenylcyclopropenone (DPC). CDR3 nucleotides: TGTGCCAGCAGCCCTGGACTAGCGGGAGCGAGTTTGAGGGAGCAGTACTTC. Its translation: CASSPGLAGASLREQYF.